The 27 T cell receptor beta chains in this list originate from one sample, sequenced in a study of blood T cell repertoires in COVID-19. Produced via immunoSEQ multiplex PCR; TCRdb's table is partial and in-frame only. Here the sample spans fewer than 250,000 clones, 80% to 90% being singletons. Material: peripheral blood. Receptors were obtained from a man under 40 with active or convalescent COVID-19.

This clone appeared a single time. The CDR3 nucleotides read TGTGCCAGCAGTATGTTCAGGGGAGATAGCAATCAGCCCCAGCATTTT. Encoded protein: CASSMFRGDSNQPQHF. This rearrangement joins TRBV28 to TRBJ1-5, with D tentatively TRBD1 (6 bases). CDR3 length equals 16 residues. The V end lost 5 bases, the J end lost 0 bases, and 14 bases lay between the germline ends. The germline V gene encodes CDR1 MDHEN and CDR2 SYDVKM.

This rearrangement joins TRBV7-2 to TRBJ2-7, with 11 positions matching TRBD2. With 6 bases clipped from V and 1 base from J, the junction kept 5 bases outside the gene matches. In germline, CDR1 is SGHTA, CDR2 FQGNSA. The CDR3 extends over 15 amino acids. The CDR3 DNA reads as TGTGCCAGCAGGGTAGGGACTAGCGGATCCTACGAGCAGTACTTC. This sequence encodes CASRVGTSGSYEQYF.

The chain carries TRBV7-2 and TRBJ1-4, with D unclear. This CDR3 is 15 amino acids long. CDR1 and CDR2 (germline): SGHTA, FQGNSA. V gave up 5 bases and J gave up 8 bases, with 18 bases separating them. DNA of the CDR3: TGTGCCAGCAGCCCCTCCGGACTGGATTACGAAAAACTGTTTTTT. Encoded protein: CASSPSGLDYEKLFF.

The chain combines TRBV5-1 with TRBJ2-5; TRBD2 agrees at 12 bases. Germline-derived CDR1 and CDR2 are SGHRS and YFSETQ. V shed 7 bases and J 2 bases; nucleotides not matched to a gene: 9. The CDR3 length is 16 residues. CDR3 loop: CASGTSGSLGQETQYF. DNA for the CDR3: TGCGCCAGCGGGACTAGCGGGTCCCTGGGGCAAGAGACCCAGTACTTC.

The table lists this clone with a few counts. The CDR3 region is CASSSWTGEETQYF. The CDR3 region has the DNA TGTGCCAGCAGCTCATGGACAGGGGAGGAGACCCAGTACTTC. J is TRBJ2-5 and V is TRBV7-9; the match to TRBD1 covers 9 bases. This CDR3 spans 14 amino acids. V lost 4 bases and J lost 5; bases outside the gene matches: 5. Germline CDR1 SEHNR, CDR2 FQNEAQ (reference sequence).

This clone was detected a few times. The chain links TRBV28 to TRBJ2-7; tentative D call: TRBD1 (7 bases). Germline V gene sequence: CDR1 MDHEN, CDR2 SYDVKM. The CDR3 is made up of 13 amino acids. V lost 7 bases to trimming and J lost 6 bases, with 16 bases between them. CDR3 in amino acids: CASTPGGRIEQYF. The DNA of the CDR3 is TGTGCCAGCACCCCAGGGGGGCGTATCGAGCAGTACTTC.

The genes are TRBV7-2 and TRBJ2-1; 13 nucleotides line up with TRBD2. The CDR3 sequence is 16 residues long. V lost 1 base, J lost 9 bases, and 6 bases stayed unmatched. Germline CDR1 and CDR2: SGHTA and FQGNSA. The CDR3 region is CASSLGTSGGQVEQFF. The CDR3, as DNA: TGTGCCAGCAGCTTAGGGACTAGCGGGGGACAGGTTGAGCAGTTCTTC. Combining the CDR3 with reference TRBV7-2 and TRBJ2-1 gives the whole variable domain GAGVSQSPSNKVTEKGKDVELRCDPISGHTALYWYRQSLGQGLEFLIYFQGNSAPDKSGLPSDRFSAERTGGSVSTLTIQRTQQEDSAVYLCASSLGTSGGQVEQFFGPGTRLTVL.

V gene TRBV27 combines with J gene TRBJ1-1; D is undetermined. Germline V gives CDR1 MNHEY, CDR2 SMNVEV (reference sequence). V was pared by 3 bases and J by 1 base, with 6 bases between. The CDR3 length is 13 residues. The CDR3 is CASSLRGNTEAFF. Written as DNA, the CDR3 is TGTGCCAGCAGTTTGCGGGGGAACACTGAAGCTTTCTTT.

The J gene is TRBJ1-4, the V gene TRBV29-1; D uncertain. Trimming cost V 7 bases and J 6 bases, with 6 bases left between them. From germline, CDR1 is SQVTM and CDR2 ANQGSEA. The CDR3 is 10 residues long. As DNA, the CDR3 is TGCAGCGCCGTAGATGAAAAACTGTTTTTT. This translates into CSAVDEKLFF.

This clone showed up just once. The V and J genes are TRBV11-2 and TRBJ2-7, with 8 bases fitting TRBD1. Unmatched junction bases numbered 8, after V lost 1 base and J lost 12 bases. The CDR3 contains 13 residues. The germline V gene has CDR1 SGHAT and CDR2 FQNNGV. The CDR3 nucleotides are TGTGCCAGCAGCTTAGCCACCCGGACAGGGCGGTACTTC. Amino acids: CASSLATRTGRYF. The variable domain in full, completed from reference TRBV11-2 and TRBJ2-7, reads EAGVAQSPRYKIIEKRQSVAFWCNPISGHATLYWYQQILGQGPKLLIQFQNNGVVDDSQLPKDRFSAERLKGVDSTLKIQPAKLEDSAVYLCASSLATRTGRYFGPGTRLTVT.

The CDR3 region is CASSPREHRAENEQFF. The DNA for the CDR3 is TGTGCCAGCTCACCACGGGAGCACAGGGCGGAAAATGAGCAGTTCTTC. The chain uses TRBV18 and TRBJ2-1; maybe TRBD1 (6 bases). Trimming removed 1 base at V and 7 bases at J, with 17 bases between. CDR1 is KGHSH, CDR2 LQKENI, per germline. The CDR3 consists of 16 residues.

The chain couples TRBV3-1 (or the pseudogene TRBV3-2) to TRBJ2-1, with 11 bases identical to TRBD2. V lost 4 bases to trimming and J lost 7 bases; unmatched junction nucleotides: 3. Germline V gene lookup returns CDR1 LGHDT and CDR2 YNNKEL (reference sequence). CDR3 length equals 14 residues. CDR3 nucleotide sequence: TGTGCCAGCAGCCCGGTAGCGGGGGGGAATGAGCAGTTCTTC. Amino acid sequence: CASSPVAGGNEQFF.

The CDR3: CASSERQVGAEAFF. In DNA, the CDR3 is TGTGCCAGCAGTGAACGACAGGTTGGCGCTGAAGCTTTCTTT. V and J are TRBV6-1 and TRBJ1-1, with D possibly matching TRBD1 (6 bases). Per the germline V gene, CDR1 is MNHNS and CDR2 is SASEGT. Trimming cost V 2 bases and J 6 bases, with 13 bases left between them. CDR3 length: 14 residues.

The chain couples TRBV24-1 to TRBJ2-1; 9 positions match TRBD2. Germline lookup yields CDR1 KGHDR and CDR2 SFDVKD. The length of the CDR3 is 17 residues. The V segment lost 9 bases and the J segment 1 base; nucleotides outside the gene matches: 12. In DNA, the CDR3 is TGTGCCACCCTCCTTAGCGGGGGCCTCCAGTCCTACAATGAGCAGTTCTTC. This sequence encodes CATLLSGGLQSYNEQFF.

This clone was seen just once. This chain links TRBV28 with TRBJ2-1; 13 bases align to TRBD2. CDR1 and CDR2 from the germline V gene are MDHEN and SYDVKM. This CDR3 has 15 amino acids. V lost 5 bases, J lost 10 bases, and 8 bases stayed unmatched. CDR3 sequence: CASSRGLAGASEQFF. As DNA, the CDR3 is TGTGCCAGCAGTCGAGGACTAGCGGGGGCCTCCGAGCAGTTCTTC. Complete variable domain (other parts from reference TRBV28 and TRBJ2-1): DVKVTQSSRYLVKRTGEKVFLECVQDMDHENMFWYRQDPGLGLRLIYFSYDVKMKEKGDIPEGYSVSREKKERFSLILESASTNQTSMYLCASSRGLAGASEQFFGPGTRLTVL.

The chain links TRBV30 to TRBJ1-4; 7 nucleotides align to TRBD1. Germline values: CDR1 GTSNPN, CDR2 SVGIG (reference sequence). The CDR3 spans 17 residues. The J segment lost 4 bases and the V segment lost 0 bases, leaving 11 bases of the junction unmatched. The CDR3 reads CAWSVRRRWDSNEKLFF. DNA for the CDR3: TGTGCCTGGAGTGTACGGAGGAGGTGGGACAGTAATGAAAAACTGTTTTTT.

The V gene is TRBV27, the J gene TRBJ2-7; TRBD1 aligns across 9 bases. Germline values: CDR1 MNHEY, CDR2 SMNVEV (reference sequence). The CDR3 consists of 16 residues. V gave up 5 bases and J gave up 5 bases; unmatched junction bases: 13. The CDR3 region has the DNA TGTGCCAGCAGTCCCCGCGTCGGGACAGGGCTCCACGAGCAGTACTTC. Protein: CASSPRVGTGLHEQYF.

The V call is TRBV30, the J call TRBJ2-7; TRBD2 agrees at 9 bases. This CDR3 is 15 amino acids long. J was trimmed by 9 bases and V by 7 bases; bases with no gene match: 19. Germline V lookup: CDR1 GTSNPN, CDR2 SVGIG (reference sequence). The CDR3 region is CAFGRGLAGVSVQYF. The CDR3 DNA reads TGTGCCTTTGGAAGAGGGTTAGCGGGAGTTTCGGTGCAGTACTTC.

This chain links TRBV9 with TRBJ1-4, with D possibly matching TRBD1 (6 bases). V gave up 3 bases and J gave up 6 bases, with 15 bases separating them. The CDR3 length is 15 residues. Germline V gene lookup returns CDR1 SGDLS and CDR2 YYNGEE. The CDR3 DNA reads TGTGCCAGCAGCGCCCAGAAACAGGGCGATGAAAAACTGTTTTTT. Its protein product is CASSAQKQGDEKLFF.

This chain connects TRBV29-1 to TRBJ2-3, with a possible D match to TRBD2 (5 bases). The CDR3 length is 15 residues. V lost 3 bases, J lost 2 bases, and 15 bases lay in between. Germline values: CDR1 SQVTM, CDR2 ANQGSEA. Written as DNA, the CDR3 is TGCAGCGTTGAGAGGGTGGACTCCTACACAGATACGCAGTATTTT. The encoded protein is CSVERVDSYTDTQYF.

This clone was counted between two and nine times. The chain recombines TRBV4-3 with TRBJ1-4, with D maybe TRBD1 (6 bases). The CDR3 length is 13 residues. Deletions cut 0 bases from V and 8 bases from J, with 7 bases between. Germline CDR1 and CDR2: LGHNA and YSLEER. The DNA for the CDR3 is TGCGCCAGCAGCCAAGAAAGGGGGGAAAAACTGTTTTTT. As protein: CASSQERGEKLFF.

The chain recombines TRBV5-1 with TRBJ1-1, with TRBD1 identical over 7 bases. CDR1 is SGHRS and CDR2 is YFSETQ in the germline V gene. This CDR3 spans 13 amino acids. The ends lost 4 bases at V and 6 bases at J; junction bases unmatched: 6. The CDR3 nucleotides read TGCGCCAGCAGCCCCTCAGGGGGAGCTGAAGCTTTCTTT. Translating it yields CASSPSGGAEAFF. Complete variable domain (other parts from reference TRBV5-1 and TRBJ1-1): KAGVTQTPRYLIKTRGQQVTLSCSPISGHRSVSWYQQTPGQGLQFLFEYFSETQRNKGNFPGRFSGRQFSNSRSEMNVSTLELGDSALYLCASSPSGGAEAFFGQGTRLTVV.

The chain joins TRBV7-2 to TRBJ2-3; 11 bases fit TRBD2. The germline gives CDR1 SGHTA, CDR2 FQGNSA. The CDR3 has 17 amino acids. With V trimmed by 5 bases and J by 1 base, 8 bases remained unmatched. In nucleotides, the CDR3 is TGTGCCAGCAGCGCCAGACTAGCGGGGCGCCGCACAGATACGCAGTATTTT. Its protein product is CASSARLAGRRTDTQYF.

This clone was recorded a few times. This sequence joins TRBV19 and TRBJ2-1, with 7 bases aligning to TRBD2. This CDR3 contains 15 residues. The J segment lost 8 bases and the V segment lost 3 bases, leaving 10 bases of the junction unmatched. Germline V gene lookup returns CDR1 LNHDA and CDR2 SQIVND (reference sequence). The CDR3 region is CASSINLAARDEQFF. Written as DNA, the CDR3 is TGTGCCAGTAGTATTAACCTAGCGGCTAGGGATGAGCAGTTCTTC.

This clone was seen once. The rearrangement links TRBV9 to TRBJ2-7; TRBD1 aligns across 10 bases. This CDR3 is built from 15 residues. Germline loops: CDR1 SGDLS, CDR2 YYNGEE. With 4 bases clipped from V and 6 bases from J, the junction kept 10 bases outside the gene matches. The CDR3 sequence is CASSTRTGGGTEQYF. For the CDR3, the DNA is TGTGCCAGCAGCACCAGGACAGGGGGGGGAACCGAGCAGTACTTC.

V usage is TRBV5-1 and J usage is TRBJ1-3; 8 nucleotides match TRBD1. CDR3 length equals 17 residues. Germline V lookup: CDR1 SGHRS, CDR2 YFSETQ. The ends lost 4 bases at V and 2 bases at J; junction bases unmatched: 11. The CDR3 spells CASSLEDRERAGNTIYF. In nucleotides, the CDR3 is TGCGCCAGCAGCCTCGAGGACAGGGAAAGAGCTGGAAACACCATATATTTT.

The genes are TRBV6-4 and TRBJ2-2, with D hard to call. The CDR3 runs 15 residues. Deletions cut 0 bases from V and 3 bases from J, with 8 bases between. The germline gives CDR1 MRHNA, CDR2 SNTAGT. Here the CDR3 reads CASSDSPADTGELFF. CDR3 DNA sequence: TGTGCCAGCAGTGACTCCCCTGCGGACACCGGGGAGCTGTTTTTT.